The rows below give T cell receptor beta chains drawn from one sample of a study of OX40 agonist ivuxolimab in advanced cancers. Here immunoSEQ multiplex PCR was the method, and the copy in TCRdb shows in-frame clones only, minus some. This table holds more than 80,000 clones, around 92% found once. The sample was CD4+ or CD8+ T cells sorted from blood, taken in a trial of the OX40 agonist ivuxolimab. The origin of the receptors is an adult with an advanced solid tumor such as melanoma, head and neck, liver or kidney cancer. Both conserved end residues are part of each CDR3. Fields, in order: V gene, D gene, J gene, clone size, CDR3 DNA, CDR3 protein. D genes are given only for firm matches. Only some rows state a clone size, as once, few, many or a class for expanded clones.

>TRBV4-2|TRBD1|TRBJ1-2|.
TGTGCCAGCAGCCAAGCGGCGACAGGGGAGTTACGCTACACCTTC
CASSQAATGELRYTF
>TRBV28|TRBD1|TRBJ2-7|.
TGTGCCAGCAGTTTAAACAGGGGGGTCCCCTACGAGCAGTACTTC
CASSLNRGVPYEQYF
>TRBV6-6|.|TRBJ1-5|.
TGTGCCAGCACCCCAGGTGGCAGCCATCAGCCCCAGCATTTT
CASTPGGSHQPQHF
>TRBV2|.|TRBJ1-5|.
TGTGCCAGCACTGGGGGGCGGGCGAATCAGCCCCAGCATTTT
CASTGGRANQPQHF
>TRBV4-1|.|TRBJ1-6|.
TGCGCCAGCAGCGCTTTTGGGCAGGGAGGTTCACCCCTCCACTTT
CASSAFGQGGSPLHF
>TRBV9|TRBD1|TRBJ1-5|.
TGTGCCAGCAGCCCAGAGGTAGGGGGCGCGCTCCAGCATTTT
CASSPEVGGALQHF
>TRBV6-1|.|TRBJ1-6|.
TGTGCCAGCAGTGTCGGAAGTTCCTCACCCCTCCACTTT
CASSVGSSSPLHF
>TRBV18|.|TRBJ1-2|once
TGTGCCAGCTCACCTGAAACAGCCTATGGCTACACCTTC
CASSPETAYGYTF
>TRBV9|.|TRBJ2-3|.
TGTGCCAGCAGCTCCCGGACTAGCACAGATACGCAGTATTTT
CASSSRTSTDTQYF
>TRBV2|TRBD2|TRBJ2-1|.
TGTGCCAGCCGGCGGGGAGGGAATGAGCAGTTCTTC
CASRRGGNEQFF
>TRBV4-3|.|TRBJ1-4|once
TGCGCCAGCAGCCAGTTGGGGAGGGTTGGGACTAATGAAAAACTGTTTTTT
CASSQLGRVGTNEKLFF
>TRBV18|.|TRBJ2-5|.
TGTGCCAGCTCACCGTCACGGGAGACCCAGTACTTC
CASSPSRETQYF
>TRBV30|.|TRBJ1-5|few
TGTGCCTGGAGTGTAGTTTTGGGGGCCGGCAACCAGCATTTT
CAWSVVLGAGNQHF
>TRBV7-6|TRBD2|TRBJ2-1|.
TGTGCCAGCAGCCTAAGGACTAGCGGGTACAATGAGCAGTTCTTC
CASSLRTSGYNEQFF
>TRBV20-1|.|TRBJ2-1|.
TGCAGTGCTAAGGGAAATGAGCAGTTCTTC
CSAKGNEQFF
>TRBV5-5|TRBD2|TRBJ2-3|.
TGTGCCAGCAGACGCCTAGCGGGAGTAGATACGCAGTATTTT
CASRRLAGVDTQYF
>TRBV10-3|.|TRBJ2-1|.
TGTGCCTTCGGGGGCTCCTACAATGAGCAGTTCTTC
CAFGGSYNEQFF
>TRBV9|.|TRBJ2-5|.
TGTGCCAGCAGAGCCGAAGAGACCCAGTACTTC
CASRAEETQYF
>TRBV30|.|TRBJ2-7|.
TGTGCCTGGAGTGAAGGCCCTTATTGGACAGAGCAGTACTTC
CAWSEGPYWTEQYF
>TRBV11-2|.|TRBJ1-5|.
TGTGCCAGCAGCTTAGATCTCCCCGGAGCCCAGCCCCAGCATTTT
CASSLDLPGAQPQHF
>TRBV11-3|TRBD1|TRBJ1-2|.
TGTGCCAGCAGCTCCCCGGGACAGGGTGGCTATGGCTACACCTTC
CASSSPGQGGYGYTF
>TRBV5-1|TRBD2|TRBJ2-1|.
TGCGCCAGCAGCTACCTAGCGGGAGGACAGACTGAGCAGTTCTTC
CASSYLAGGQTEQFF
>TRBV5-1|.|TRBJ2-1|.
TGCGCCAGCAGCTTCAGTTACAATGAGCAGTTCTTC
CASSFSYNEQFF
>TRBV5-4|.|TRBJ1-6|.
TGTGCCAGCATGCTGGGGAACAATTCACCCCTCCACTTT
CASMLGNNSPLHF
>TRBV5-6|TRBD2|TRBJ2-1|.
TGTGCCAGCAGCACTCGGGGGGGCTCCTACAATGAGCAGTTCTTC
CASSTRGGSYNEQFF
>TRBV15|.|TRBJ1-5|.
TGTGCCACCAGCAGAGATCTCGGGCAGCCCCAGCATTTT
CATSRDLGQPQHF
>TRBV28|TRBD1|TRBJ2-1|.
TGTGCCAGCAGTTCCCGGGACAGGGCTAGCTACAATGAGCAGTTCTTC
CASSSRDRASYNEQFF
>TRBV10-3|.|TRBJ2-7|.
TGTGCCATCAGGCCAACAGGGAGCGACGAGCAGTACTTC
CAIRPTGSDEQYF
>TRBV2|.|TRBJ1-1|.
TGTGCCAGCAGTCTCCGGGGAGCCGAAGCTTTCTTT
CASSLRGAEAFF
>TRBV30|.|TRBJ1-6|.
TGTGCCTGGAAGGGACCCAATAATTCACCCCTCCACTTT
CAWKGPNNSPLHF
>TRBV6-5|.|TRBJ2-5|.
TGTGCCAGCAGTTACGGGATGGAGACCCAGTACTTC
CASSYGMETQYF
>TRBV28|.|TRBJ1-3|.
TGTGCCAGCAGTTTATCCCTTGATCGCTGGGGAAACACCATATATTTT
CASSLSLDRWGNTIYF
>TRBV15|.|TRBJ2-3|once
TGTGCCACCAGCCCCCGGACTCAAAACACAGATACGCAGTATTTT
CATSPRTQNTDTQYF
>TRBV5-3|.|TRBJ1-5|.
TGTGCCAGAAGCCCCCCGGGTTTAGTGAATCAGCCCCAGCATTTT
CARSPPGLVNQPQHF
>TRBV2|.|TRBJ2-1|.
TGTGCCAGCAGTGAATGGGGTAGTTACAATGAGCAGTTCTTC
CASSEWGSYNEQFF
>TRBV28|TRBD1|TRBJ1-2|.
TGTGCCAGCAGCACCATCGGACAGGGGGGTGGCTACACCTTC
CASSTIGQGGGYTF
>TRBV18|.|TRBJ1-2|.
TGTGCCAGCTCACCAGGGGACATCTATGGCTACACCTTC
CASSPGDIYGYTF
>TRBV5-4|TRBD2|TRBJ2-1|.
TGTGCCAGCAGCTTGGGTAGCGGGAGGGCGAATGAGCAGTTCTTC
CASSLGSGRANEQFF
>TRBV6-6|.|TRBJ1-5|.
TGTGCCAGCAGCCTAACTACGGGGGATCAGCCCCAGCATTTT
CASSLTTGDQPQHF
>TRBV30|TRBD2|TRBJ2-3|.
TGTGCCTGGAGTAAGACTAGCGGAGGCACAGATACGCAGTATTTT
CAWSKTSGGTDTQYF
>TRBV29-1|.|TRBJ2-3|.
TGCAGCGTTGACTCCCGGCCAGATACGCAGTATTTT
CSVDSRPDTQYF
>TRBV6-6|.|TRBJ1-5|.
TGTGCCAGCAGTTTCCCAGGGGATCAGCCCCAGCATTTT
CASSFPGDQPQHF
>TRBV5-1|.|TRBJ2-3|.
TGCGCCAGCAGCTTGGGGCTAGACTTCACAGATACGCAGTATTTT
CASSLGLDFTDTQYF
>TRBV19|TRBD2|TRBJ2-1|.
TGTGCCAGTATGTTAGCGGGGGGGCCTCATGAGCAGTTCTTC
CASMLAGGPHEQFF
>TRBV15|.|TRBJ1-6|.
TGTGCCACCAGCGACGGGAAGACTTATAATTCACCCCTCCACTTT
CATSDGKTYNSPLHF
>TRBV15|.|TRBJ1-2|.
TGTGCCACCAGCAGGAGGGACGGGATTAACTATGGCTACACCTTC
CATSRRDGINYGYTF
>TRBV15|.|TRBJ1-2|.
TGTGCCACCAGCAGAGATAAAGGGGACTACGGCTACACCTTC
CATSRDKGDYGYTF
>TRBV11-2|.|TRBJ2-5|.
TGTGCCAGCAGCTTAATGGTGACGATCCAAGAGACCCAGTACTTC
CASSLMVTIQETQYF
>TRBV7-8|TRBD1|TRBJ1-6|.
TGTGCCAGCAGCTTAGACCCGTGGACAGGGATAGGGTCACCCCTCCACTTT
CASSLDPWTGIGSPLHF
>TRBV14|.|TRBJ2-2|.
TGTGCCAGCAGCCAATGGGGGGGGACACCCACCGGGGAGCTGTTTTTT
CASSQWGGTPTGELFF
>TRBV15|.|TRBJ1-1|.
TGTGCCACCAGCAGTGTGCGGGTGGTGGCTGAAGCTTTCTTT
CATSSVRVVAEAFF